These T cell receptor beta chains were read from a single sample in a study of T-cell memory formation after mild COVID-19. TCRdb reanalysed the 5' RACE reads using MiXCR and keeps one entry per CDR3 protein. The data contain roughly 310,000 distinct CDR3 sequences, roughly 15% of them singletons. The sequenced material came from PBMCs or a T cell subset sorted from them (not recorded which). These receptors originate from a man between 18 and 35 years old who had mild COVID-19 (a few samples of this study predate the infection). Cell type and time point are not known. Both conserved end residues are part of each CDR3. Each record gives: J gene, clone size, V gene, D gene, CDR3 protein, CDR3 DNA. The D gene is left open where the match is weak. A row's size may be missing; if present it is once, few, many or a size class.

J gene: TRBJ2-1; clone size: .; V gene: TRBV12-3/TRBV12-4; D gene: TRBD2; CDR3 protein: CASSQPQGLAGVLNEQFF; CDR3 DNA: TGTGCCAGCAGTCAACCCCAGGGACTAGCGGGGGTGTTAAATGAGCAGTTCTTC
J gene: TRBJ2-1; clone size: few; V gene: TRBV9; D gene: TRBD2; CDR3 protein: CASSVGPLRGTNEQFF; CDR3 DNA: TGTGCCAGCAGCGTAGGCCCTTTGCGGGGGACCAATGAGCAGTTCTTC
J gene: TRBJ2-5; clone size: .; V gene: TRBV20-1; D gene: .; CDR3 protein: CSARDFRRRQETQYF; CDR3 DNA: TGCAGTGCTAGAGATTTCCGCAGGAGACAAGAGACCCAGTACTTC
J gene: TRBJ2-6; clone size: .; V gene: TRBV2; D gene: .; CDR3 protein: CASSEQGRANVLTF; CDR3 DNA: TGTGCCAGCTCGGAACAGGGAAGGGCCAACGTCCTGACTTTC
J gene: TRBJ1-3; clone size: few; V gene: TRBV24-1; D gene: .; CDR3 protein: CATSDQRDLSGNTIYF; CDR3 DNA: TGTGCCACCAGTGATCAGCGGGACCTCTCTGGAAACACCATATATTTT
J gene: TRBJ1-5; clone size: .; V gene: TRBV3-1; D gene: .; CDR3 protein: CASSQPRWAPHQPQHF; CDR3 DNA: TGTGCCAGCAGCCAGCCCCGGTGGGCGCCCCATCAGCCCCAGCATTTT
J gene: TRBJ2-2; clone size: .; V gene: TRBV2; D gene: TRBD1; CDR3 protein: CASSSQGAGTGELFF; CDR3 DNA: TGTGCCAGCAGCTCCCAGGGGGCAGGCACCGGGGAGCTGTTTTTT
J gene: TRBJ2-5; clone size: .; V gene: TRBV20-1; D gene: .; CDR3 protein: CSARAPEGGETQYF; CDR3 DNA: TGCAGTGCTAGAGCGCCGGAGGGGGGAGAGACCCAGTACTTC
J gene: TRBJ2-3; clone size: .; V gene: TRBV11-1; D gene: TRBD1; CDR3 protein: CASTLNPGQGGPDTQYF; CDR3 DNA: TGTGCCAGCACACTAAACCCGGGACAGGGGGGGCCAGATACGCAGTATTTT
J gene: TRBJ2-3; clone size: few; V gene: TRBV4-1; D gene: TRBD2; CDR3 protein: CASSQDLNFGGGYADTQYF; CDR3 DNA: TGCGCCAGCAGCCAAGATCTTAATTTTGGGGGGGGATATGCAGATACGCAGTATTTT
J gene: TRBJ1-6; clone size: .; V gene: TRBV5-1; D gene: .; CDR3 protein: CASSLSGLRDSPLHF; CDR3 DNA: TGCGCCAGCAGCTTGTCCGGCCTTAGGGATTCACCCCTCCACTTT
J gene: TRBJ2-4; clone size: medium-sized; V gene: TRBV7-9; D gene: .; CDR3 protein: CASSGRGILLFEAKNIQYF; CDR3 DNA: TGTGCCAGCAGCGGCCGGGGGATCCTCTTATTCGAAGCCAAAAACATTCAGTACTTC
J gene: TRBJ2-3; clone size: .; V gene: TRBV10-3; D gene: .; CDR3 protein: CAIRGASTDTQYF; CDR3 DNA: TGTGCCATCAGAGGGGCTAGCACAGATACGCAGTATTTT
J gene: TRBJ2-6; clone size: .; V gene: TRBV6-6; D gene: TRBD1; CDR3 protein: CASRTGTGFSGANVLTF; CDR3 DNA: TGTGCCAGCAGGACCGGGACAGGTTTCTCTGGGGCCAACGTCCTGACTTTC
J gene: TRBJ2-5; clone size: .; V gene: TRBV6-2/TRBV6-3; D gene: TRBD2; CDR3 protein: CASSYRGLAGSETQYF; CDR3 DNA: TGTGCCAGCAGTTACAGAGGTCTAGCGGGGAGCGAGACCCAGTACTTC
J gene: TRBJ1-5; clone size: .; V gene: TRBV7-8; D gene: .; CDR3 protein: CASSTGSYSNQPQHF; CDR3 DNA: TGTGCCAGCAGCACCGGAAGTTATAGCAATCAGCCCCAGCATTTT
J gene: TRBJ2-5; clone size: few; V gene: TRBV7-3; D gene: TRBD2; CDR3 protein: CASSPTGSGEWETQYF; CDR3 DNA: TGTGCCAGCAGCCCAACGGGAAGCGGGGAGTGGGAGACCCAGTACTTC
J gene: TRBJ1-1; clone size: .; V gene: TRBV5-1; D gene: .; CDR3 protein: CASKTGTDYTEAFF; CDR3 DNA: TGCGCCAGCAAAACCGGGACCGACTACACTGAAGCTTTCTTT
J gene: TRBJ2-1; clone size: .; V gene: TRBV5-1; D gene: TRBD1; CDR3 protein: CASSLVGQGAVEQFF; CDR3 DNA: TGCGCCAGCAGCTTGGTGGGACAGGGGGCTGTTGAGCAGTTCTTC
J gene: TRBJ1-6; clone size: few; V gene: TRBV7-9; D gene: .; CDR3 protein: CASSGGGFNSPLHF; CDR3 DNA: TGTGCCAGCAGTGGTGGGGGATTTAATTCACCCCTCCACTTT
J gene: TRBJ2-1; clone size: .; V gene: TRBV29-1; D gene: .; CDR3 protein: CSVRPGNNEQFF; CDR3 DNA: TGCAGCGTTCGTCCCGGCAACAATGAGCAGTTCTTC
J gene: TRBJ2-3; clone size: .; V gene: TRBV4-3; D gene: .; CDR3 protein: CASSQATWTSTDTQYF; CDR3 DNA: TGCGCCAGCAGCCAAGCCACTTGGACTAGCACAGATACGCAGTATTTT
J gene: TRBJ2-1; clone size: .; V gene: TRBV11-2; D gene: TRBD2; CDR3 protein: CASSSLAGTINNEQFF; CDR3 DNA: TGTGCCAGCAGCTCTCTAGCGGGGACGATCAACAATGAGCAGTTCTTC
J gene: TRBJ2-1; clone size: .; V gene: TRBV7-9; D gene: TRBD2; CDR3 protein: CASSPLQRGDELDEQFF; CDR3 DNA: TGTGCCAGCAGCCCACTTCAGCGGGGGGATGAGCTGGATGAGCAGTTCTTC
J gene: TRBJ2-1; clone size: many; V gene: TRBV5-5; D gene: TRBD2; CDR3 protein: CASSPRLAGGSYNEQFF; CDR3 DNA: TGTGCCAGCAGCCCCAGACTAGCGGGGGGGTCCTACAATGAGCAGTTCTTC
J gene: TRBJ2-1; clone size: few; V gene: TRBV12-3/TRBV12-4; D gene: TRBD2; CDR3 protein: CASSMPPSGGAHEQFF; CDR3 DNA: TGTGCCAGCAGCATGCCTCCTAGCGGGGGGGCCCATGAGCAGTTCTTC
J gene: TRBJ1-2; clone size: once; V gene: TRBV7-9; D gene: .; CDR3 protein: CASSPRAESYGYTF; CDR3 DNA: TGTGCCAGCAGCCCTCGGGCGGAGAGCTATGGCTACACCTTC
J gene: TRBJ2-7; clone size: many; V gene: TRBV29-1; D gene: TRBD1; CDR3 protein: CSVGDRGLNEQYF; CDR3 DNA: TGCAGCGTTGGGGACAGGGGGCTCAACGAGCAGTACTTC
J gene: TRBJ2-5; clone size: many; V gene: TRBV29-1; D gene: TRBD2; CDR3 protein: CSAWTSGGETQYF; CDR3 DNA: TGCAGCGCCTGGACTAGCGGGGGAGAGACCCAGTACTTC